One and the same sample provided the 6 T cell receptor beta chains below, sequenced in a study of Graves' ophthalmopathy and Graves' hyperthyroidism. As the template, RNA transcripts were used to amplify TCR beta CDR3 regions. Following a first-round RT-PCR that used HTBI primers, a second-round multiplex PCR was carried out. TCRdb re-analysed the multiplex PCR reads in MiXCR, keeping a single row per CDR3 protein. The sample lists a few hundred thousand distinct CDR3 sequences; 15% to 20% were seen once. The material sequenced was peripheral blood. The receptors stem from an adult woman with stable Graves' hyperthyroidism.

This clonotype appeared many times. The CDR3 nucleotides read TGTGCCAGTAGTATTAGGAGTGACACTGAAGCTTTCTTT. Translated: CASSIRSDTEAFF. The gene calls are TRBV19 and TRBJ1-1, with D unclear. Germline CDR1 and CDR2: LNHDA and SQIVND (reference sequence). Trimming removed 3 bases at V and 3 bases at J, with 8 bases between. This CDR3 has 13 residues.

This clonotype was recorded many times. V usage is TRBV6-1 and J usage is TRBJ2-7; perhaps TRBD1 as D (6 bases). The length of the CDR3 is 14 residues. The V and J ends lost 4 bases and 2 bases respectively, with 12 bases between them. The V gene's germline CDR1 is MNHNS and CDR2 SASEGT. The CDR3 spells CASSVSGVTYEQYF. Here the CDR3 DNA reads TGTGCCAGCAGTGTTTCAGGGGTAACCTACGAGCAGTACTTC.

This clonotype has at least ten counts. This chain connects TRBV27 to TRBJ2-7; a possible D gene is TRBD1 (6 bases). The CDR3 extends over 15 amino acids. Germline CDR1 reads MNHEY; CDR2 reads SMNVEV (reference sequence). With 5 bases removed from V and 4 bases from J, the gap between germline ends came to 18 bases. Here the CDR3 DNA reads TGTGCCAGCAGTCTCATACCAGGGGTGGGATACGAGCAGTACTTC. Its protein is CASSLIPGVGYEQYF.

This clonotype has just one count. The rearrangement joins TRBV6-2 or TRBV6-3 to TRBJ2-7, with 13 bases fitting TRBD2. V lost 0 bases and J lost 0; bases outside the gene matches: 8. From germline, CDR1 is MNHEY and CDR2 SVGEGT. The CDR3 length is 19 residues. The DNA for the CDR3 is TGTGCCAGCAGTTACTCGTCACCGGGACTAGCGGGGAGCTCCTACGAGCAGTACTTC. Translating gives CASSYSSPGLAGSSYEQYF.

This clonotype was observed a handful of times. The chain couples TRBV4-1 to TRBJ1-5; D possibly corresponds to TRBD1 (5 bases). The CDR3 runs 15 residues. The germline CDR1 and CDR2 sequences are MGHRA and YSYEKL. Deletions cut 1 base from V and 4 bases from J, with 11 bases between. DNA of the CDR3: TGCGCCAGCAGCCAAGTAGGGGCCAGGAATCAGCCCCAGCATTTT. Its protein is CASSQVGARNQPQHF.

This clonotype was counted at least ten times. The chain employs TRBV29-1 and TRBJ2-7, with 7 bases fitting TRBD2. Germline V CDR1 and CDR2: SQVTM, ANQGSEA. The CDR3 contains 13 residues. Unmatched junction bases numbered 8, after V lost 7 bases and J lost 2 bases. In DNA form, the CDR3 reads TGCAGCGCTCGAAGAGCGGGAACCTACGAGCAGTACTTC. This translates into CSARRAGTYEQYF.